This entry lists 19 T cell receptor beta chains sequenced from one sample in a study of T cell responses to AZD1222 COVID-19 vaccine. Assay: immunoSEQ multiplex PCR; the TCRdb copy retains only in-frame clones and omits some. This table has 120,000 to 150,000 clones, about 91% appearing once. The sample consisted of peripheral blood, taken on day 0 of MenACWY control vaccination. Source of these receptors: an adult in good health.

CDR3 region: CASSLGRGNQPQHF. CDR3 in DNA: TGTGCCAGCAGCTTGGGGAGGGGCAATCAGCCCCAGCATTTT. V gene TRBV5-6 combines with J gene TRBJ1-5; D is ambiguous. Between the trimmed V and J ends, which lost 0 bases and 2 bases, there was a span of 6 bases. CDR1 is SGHDT, CDR2 YYEEEE, per germline. This CDR3 has 14 residues.

The rearrangement links TRBV5-1 to TRBJ1-2, with a weak D call TRBD1 (5 bases). CDR1 is SGHRS and CDR2 is YFSETQ in the germline V gene. With 4 bases removed from V and 3 bases from J, the gap between germline ends came to 13 bases. The CDR3 is 14 amino acids. The CDR3 here is CASSPGRDYYGYTF. The CDR3 nucleotides read TGCGCCAGCAGCCCGGGGAGGGACTACTATGGCTACACCTTC.

In nucleotides, the CDR3 is TGTGCCAGCAGCCCTCTGGCAGAGGAAGCTTTCTTT. Translating it yields CASSPLAEEAFF. This rearrangement joins TRBV7-9 to TRBJ1-1; D unresolved. Per germline, CDR1 SEHNR and CDR2 FQNEAQ (reference sequence). The CDR3 consists of 12 residues. V was clipped by 5 bases and J by 8 bases, with 12 bases between them. Complete variable domain (other parts from reference TRBV7-9 and TRBJ1-1): DTGVSQNPRHKITKRGQNVTFRCDPISEHNRLYWYRQTLGQGPEFLTYFQNEAQLEKSRLLSDRFSAERPKGSFSTLEIQRTEQGDSAMYLCASSPLAEEAFFGQGTRLTVV.

The gene calls are TRBV5-8 and TRBJ1-2; tentatively, D is TRBD1 (5 bases). The CDR3 is 13 residues long. CDR1 SGHTS and CDR2 YDEGEE come from the germline V gene. Trimming removed 4 bases at V and 3 bases at J, with 10 bases between. The DNA of the CDR3 is TGTGCCAGCAGCGTCGGGACGGACTATGGCTACACCTTC. It codes for CASSVGTDYGYTF.

The chain employs TRBV18 and TRBJ2-6; 7 positions match TRBD1. This CDR3 contains 17 residues. Germline V CDR1 and CDR2: KGHSH, LQKENI. V was clipped by 6 bases and J by 0 bases; unmatched bases: 8. The CDR3 DNA is TGTGCCAGCTCGCGAAGGACAGGCAACTCTGGGGCCAACGTCCTGACTTTC. Its translation is CASSRRTGNSGANVLTF.

V is TRBV11-2 and J is TRBJ2-2; D remains unclear. Per germline, CDR1 SGHAT and CDR2 FQNNGV. The CDR3 totals 15 residues. Trimming stripped 4 bases from V and 1 base from J, with 10 bases between. The CDR3 nucleotides are TGTGCCAGCAGCTCATGGGCAGAGAACACCGGGGAGCTGTTTTTT. This codes for CASSSWAENTGELFF.

The J gene is TRBJ2-1, the V gene TRBV5-1; D tentatively reads TRBD1 or TRBD2 (5 bases each). The CDR3 extends over 15 amino acids. V dropped 2 bases and J dropped 7 bases, with 16 bases sitting between them. Germline assignment: CDR1 SGHRS and CDR2 YFSETQ. The CDR3 DNA reads TGCGCCAGCAGCTTCGATCGCCAGGGAGTTAATGAGCAGTTCTTC. Translating it yields CASSFDRQGVNEQFF.

The chain recombines TRBV7-9 with TRBJ2-5, with D perhaps matching TRBD1 (6 bases). The CDR3 has 13 residues. The germline gives CDR1 SEHNR, CDR2 FQNEAQ (reference sequence). Trimming took off 11 bases at V and 0 bases at J, with 13 bases between the two ends. Here the CDR3 DNA reads TGTGCCGGAAAAGCAGGGGACCAAGAGACCCAGTACTTC. Residues: CAGKAGDQETQYF.

This clone was observed a single time. J is TRBJ1-1 and V is TRBV28; TRBD1 matches at 7 bases. J was trimmed by 0 bases and V by 7 bases; bases with no gene match: 5. The CDR3 runs 14 residues. CDR1 and CDR2 (germline): MDHEN, SYDVKM. The CDR3 spells CASKIQGMNTEAFF. Written as DNA, the CDR3 is TGTGCCAGCAAAATACAGGGGATGAACACTGAAGCTTTCTTT. Full variable domain (remainder filled in from reference TRBV28 and TRBJ1-1): DVKVTQSSRYLVKRTGEKVFLECVQDMDHENMFWYRQDPGLGLRLIYFSYDVKMKEKGDIPEGYSVSREKKERFSLILESASTNQTSMYLCASKIQGMNTEAFFGQGTRLTVV.

In its sample, this clone was seen once. The rearrangement joins TRBV11-3 to TRBJ2-7, with D perhaps matching TRBD1 or TRBD2 (5 bases each). In germline, CDR1 is SGHNT, CDR2 YENEEA. This CDR3 contains 15 residues. Trimming shortened V by 0 bases and J by 0 bases, and 9 bases separated the two germline ends. The CDR3 sequence is CASSLESGSSYEQYF. The CDR3 nucleotides are TGTGCCAGCAGCTTAGAATCAGGGAGCTCCTACGAGCAGTACTTC.

This clone was seen only once. The chain couples TRBV5-6 to TRBJ1-6; 8 nucleotides line up with TRBD1. V was pared by 0 bases and J by 7 bases, with 3 bases of the junction left unmatched. Germline CDR1 SGHDT, CDR2 YYEEEE. The CDR3 sequence is 15 residues long. The CDR3 here is CASSLDRGYNSPLHF. CDR3 sequence (DNA): TGTGCCAGCAGCTTGGACAGGGGGTACAATTCACCCCTCCACTTT.

V is TRBV5-1 and J is TRBJ2-1; D gene unclear. CDR3 size: 13 residues. The V end lost 5 bases, the J end lost 4 bases, and 10 bases lay between the germline ends. From germline, CDR1 is SGHRS and CDR2 YFSETQ. CDR3 coding DNA: TGCGCCAGCAGGGGGTCCTATTACAATGAGCAGTTCTTC. This codes for CASRGSYYNEQFF.

The chain links TRBV4-1 to TRBJ1-4; D is possibly TRBD1 (6 bases). Germline V lookup: CDR1 MGHRA, CDR2 YSYEKL. Trimming cost V 7 bases and J 6 bases, with 15 bases left between them. There are 14 residues in the CDR3. The CDR3 is CASTSGTPDEKLFF. CDR3 sequence (DNA): TGCGCCAGCACATCCGGGACACCGGATGAAAAACTGTTTTTT.

The V and J genes are TRBV7-9 and TRBJ2-2; unclear D gene. Germline CDR1 is SEHNR and CDR2 is FQNEAQ (reference sequence). Trimming pared 9 bases from V and 2 bases from J, leaving 13 bases between. The length of the CDR3 is 14 residues. CDR3 bases: TGTGCCAGACCGGGCAGTCTAAACACCGGGGAGCTGTTTTTT. It is translated as CARPGSLNTGELFF.

CDR3 in amino acids: CASSPVPFAGPNTDTQYF. As DNA, the CDR3 is TGTGCCAGCAGCCCCGTACCTTTTGCGGGGCCTAACACAGATACGCAGTATTTT. This sequence joins TRBV7-2 and TRBJ2-3; tentatively, D is TRBD2 (6 bases). The ends were cut back, 5 bases at V and 2 bases at J, with 23 bases in the middle. The length of the CDR3 is 18 residues. Germline V gene data show CDR1 as SGHTA and CDR2 as FQGNSA.

This chain connects TRBV7-2 to TRBJ2-2; tentative D call: TRBD1 (5 bases). Per germline, CDR1 SGHTA and CDR2 FQGNSA. V was cut by 2 bases and J by 3 bases, with 7 bases left in between. There are 14 residues in the CDR3. In nucleotides, the CDR3 is TGTGCCAGCAGCTTACTCAGGGACACCGGGGAGCTGTTTTTT. Translating it yields CASSLLRDTGELFF. The variable domain in full, with the rest retrieved from reference TRBV7-2 and TRBJ2-2, is GAGVSQSPSNKVTEKGKDVELRCDPISGHTALYWYRQSLGQGLEFLIYFQGNSAPDKSGLPSDRFSAERTGGSVSTLTIQRTQQEDSAVYLCASSLLRDTGELFFGEGSRLTVL.

The V gene is TRBV9, the J gene TRBJ2-1; weak D call: TRBD2 (6 bases). CDR3 length: 15 amino acids. Deletions cut 3 bases from V and 4 bases from J, with 14 bases between. Germline V CDR1 and CDR2: SGDLS, YYNGEE. CDR3 coding DNA: TGTGCCAGCAGCGATTCGGGACTGATTTACAATGAGCAGTTCTTC. This codes for CASSDSGLIYNEQFF.

The rearrangement joins TRBV24-1 to TRBJ1-1; TRBD1 matches at 10 bases. CDR3 length equals 13 residues. Germline V gene data show CDR1 as KGHDR and CDR2 as SFDVKD. V dropped 6 bases and J dropped 6; count of bases not matched to a gene: 3. This CDR3 reads CATSRGQGSEAFF. In DNA, the CDR3 is TGTGCCACCAGTAGGGGACAGGGGTCTGAAGCTTTCTTT.

This clone was picked up one time. V usage is TRBV2 and J usage is TRBJ1-6, with 7 bases lining up with TRBD1. CDR1 is SNHLY and CDR2 is FYNNEI in the germline V gene. This CDR3 has 13 residues. J was trimmed by 6 bases and V by 5 bases; bases with no gene match: 1. Here the CDR3 DNA reads TGTGCCAGCAGTTGGGACAGTAATTCACCCCTCCACTTT. As protein: CASSWDSNSPLHF.